These 14 T cell receptor beta chains were all obtained from the same sample, sequenced in a study of technical replicates of blood from a few donors. Sequencing was performed with immunoSEQ multiplex PCR; in TCRdb, only in-frame clones are kept and a portion is missing. Of about 85,000 clones listed, roughly 94% were seen once; the top ten hold 0.35% to 0.4%. The sample consisted of T cells isolated from PBMCs. These receptors were obtained from a human donor in good health.

CDR3 bases: TGTGCCAGCAGTTACGGACAGGGCAGTCAGCCCCAGCATTTT. Its translation is CASSYGQGSQPQHF. V is TRBV6-6 and J is TRBJ1-5, with 8 bases fitting TRBD1. The trim removed 2 bases at V and 6 bases at J, leaving 3 bases unmatched. The CDR3 has 14 amino acids. CDR1 is MNHNY and CDR2 is SVGAGI in the germline V gene (reference sequence).

The CDR3 sequence is CASSLDPGPEAFF. CDR3 sequence (DNA): TGTGCCAGCAGTCTGGACCCAGGGCCTGAAGCTTTCTTT. The rearrangement uses TRBV5-8 and TRBJ1-1; weak D call: TRBD1 (5 bases). Trimming shortened V by 5 bases and J by 6 bases, and 14 bases separated the two germline ends. The CDR3 has 13 amino acids. The germline V gene has CDR1 SGHTS and CDR2 YDEGEE.

V gene TRBV5-1 combines with J gene TRBJ1-1; D is possibly TRBD1 (5 bases). Germline V gene lookup returns CDR1 SGHRS and CDR2 YFSETQ. The CDR3 is 13 amino acids. Trimming stripped 5 bases from V and 4 bases from J, with 12 bases between. The CDR3 here is CASRTQGITEAFF. CDR3 DNA: TGCGCCAGCAGAACGCAGGGTATCACTGAAGCTTTCTTT.

The chain is built from TRBV5-6 and TRBJ1-1; no reliable D call. The CDR3 is made up of 18 amino acids. The germline CDR1 and CDR2 sequences are SGHDT and YYEEEE. V was pared by 4 bases and J by 8 bases, with 30 bases between. CDR3 nucleotide sequence: TGTGCCAGCAGCCCGTATTCCCCTCGGGGTGTCGGCCTGGGCGAAGCTTTCTTT. Protein sequence: CASSPYSPRGVGLGEAFF.

The chain uses TRBV30 and TRBJ2-7, with 8 bases identical to TRBD1. The CDR3 is 14 amino acids. Germline V gene sequence: CDR1 GTSNPN, CDR2 SVGIG (reference sequence). Trimming cost V 7 bases and J 2 bases; bases outside gene matches: 10. The CDR3 nucleotides read TGTGCCTACGACAGGGGTCATCACCCCTACGAGCAGTACTTC. It specifies CAYDRGHHPYEQYF.

The chain links TRBV10-3 to TRBJ1-5; no clear D gene. V was cut by 0 bases and J by 3 bases, with 9 bases left in between. The CDR3 extends over 15 amino acids. CDR1 is ENHRY, CDR2 SYGVKD, per germline. This CDR3 reads CAISESRQFNQPQHF. The CDR3 DNA follows: TGTGCCATCAGTGAGTCGAGGCAGTTCAATCAGCCCCAGCATTTT.

The CDR3 DNA sequence: TGTGCCAGCAGTGGCCCCGGGGGCGGGAGAAATTGGGAGACCCAGTACTTC. Translated, it gives CASSGPGGGRNWETQYF. V is TRBV6-1 and J is TRBJ2-5; a weak D match, TRBD2 (7 bases). Looked up from germline, CDR1 is MNHNS and CDR2 is SASEGT. The CDR3 contains 17 residues. V lost 4 bases and J 5 bases, leaving 23 bases between the germline ends.

The rearrangement uses TRBV13 and TRBJ2-3, with D possibly matching TRBD1 (7 bases). From germline, CDR1 is PRHDT and CDR2 FYEKMQ (reference sequence). Trimming pared 8 bases from V and 4 bases from J, leaving 13 bases between. This CDR3 is 13 amino acids long. This CDR3 is CASGQGDSDTQYF. The CDR3 nucleotides are TGTGCCAGCGGGCAGGGGGACTCAGATACGCAGTATTTT.

This clone was detected once. The chain employs TRBV7-6 and TRBJ1-2; D remains unclear. The germline V gene has CDR1 SGHVS and CDR2 FNYEAQ. V lost 3 bases to trimming and J lost 2 bases, with 10 bases between them. The CDR3 has 14 amino acids. As DNA, the CDR3 is TGTGCCAGCAGCTTGAGCACTCTCAACTATGGCTACACCTTC. Translating it yields CASSLSTLNYGYTF.

This clone has a handful of counts. This chain links TRBV9 with TRBJ2-1; a weak D match, TRBD2 (5 bases). The CDR3 is 16 amino acids. V shed 3 bases and J shed 7 bases, with 20 bases lying between them. In germline, CDR1 is SGDLS, CDR2 YYNGEE. The CDR3 here is CASSALTTPGLNEQFF. As DNA, the CDR3 is TGTGCCAGCAGCGCACTGACTACCCCAGGCCTTAATGAGCAGTTCTTC.

V gene TRBV5-1 combines with J gene TRBJ1-2; D call uncertain. Germline V gene lookup returns CDR1 SGHRS and CDR2 YFSETQ. This CDR3 has 14 amino acids. V was shortened by 0 bases and J by 0 bases, with 6 bases between the two germline ends. CDR3 nucleotide sequence: TGCGCCAGCAGCTTGGGACATACTAACTATGGCTACACCTTC. Protein product: CASSLGHTNYGYTF.

This rearrangement joins TRBV27 to TRBJ2-7; 9 nucleotides line up with TRBD1. The CDR3 is made up of 16 amino acids. The germline V gene has CDR1 MNHEY and CDR2 SMNVEV (reference sequence). V lost 3 bases and J lost 1; bases outside the gene matches: 7. CDR3 DNA sequence: TGTGCCAGCAGTTTTCTTTCCGGGACAGGGTCCTACGAGCAGTACTTC. It translates to CASSFLSGTGSYEQYF.

The chain joins TRBV2 to TRBJ2-2; perhaps TRBD1 as D (6 bases). This CDR3 is 14 amino acids long. From germline, CDR1 is SNHLY and CDR2 FYNNEI. V dropped 6 bases and J dropped 6 bases, with 14 bases sitting between them. The CDR3, as DNA: TGTGCCAGCAGCCAACAGGGTCCGGCCGGGGAGCTGTTTTTT. As protein: CASSQQGPAGELFF.

This chain joins TRBV27 and TRBJ1-2; D might be TRBD1 (6 bases). Germline CDR1 reads MNHEY; CDR2 reads SMNVEV (reference sequence). The CDR3 length is 15 residues. V gave up 5 bases and J gave up 1 base, with 14 bases separating them. The CDR3 loop is CASSPRTVVNYGYTF. The CDR3 coding sequence is TGTGCCAGCAGTCCCAGGACAGTAGTTAACTATGGCTACACCTTC.